This T cell receptor beta chain was documented in a study of T cell responses to AZD1222 COVID-19 vaccine (dated by TCRdb to the early 2020s). Concerning the study at large: Because spike-specific TCR depth and breadth did not differ between the two schedules, AZD1222 recipients who got a second dose at roughly 4 weeks were pooled with those who got a second dose at roughly 12 weeks. TCR sequencing was performed for 233 trial participants, of whom about 210 were given two doses of AZD1222 and around 26 were given two doses of MenACWY control vaccine. Trial participants were enrolled into age subgroups of 18-55, 56-69 and 70-plus years, which contained roughly 150, 30 and 60 TCR-sequenced participants, respectively. What the study reported, not specific to this receptor: The vaccine-associated CD4 TCRs covered the entire spike protein, and the dominant responses fell in regions 160-218 and 743-854. Because no samples from the day 14 peak response were available, repertoires could be characterized only after the peak T cell response. Most participants were white British and females outnumbered males, and the authors suggested that clonal diversity may have been underestimated. After two AZD1222 doses, both the breadth and the depth of spike-specific TCRs were significantly higher than at day 0 and than in MenACWY recipients. In the small 56-69-year group, the increase in depth fell short of significance, most likely because of low power. Nearly half of unique spike-specific TCRs reportedly recognized epitopes outside regions mutated in the B.1.351 and B.1.1.7 variants. Conclusions about previously exposed vaccinees are limited, since just 5 to 7 AZD1222 recipients were seropositive for SARS-CoV-2 at baseline.

Between the V and J ends, shortened by 3 bases and 1 base respectively, the junction contains 14 bases. The CDR1 and CDR2 encoded by the germline V gene are MDHEN and SYDVKM. The CDR3 contains 16 residues, cysteine and phenylalanine counted. The retained sequence is limited to the CDR3, 48 bases, with the frame set at the first base. The label giving this sample's time point can be read as: baseline before first vaccination. Vaccinee samples were obtained from the UK trials COV001 and COV002, which included a single-blind randomized controlled phase 2/3 trial of AZD1222 (ChAdOx1 nCoV-19) in healthy adults. For TCRbeta chain sequencing, PBMC samples were collected from trial participants at day 0 and at day 28 after the second dose. The CDR3 regions of human TCRbeta chains were subjected to immunosequencing. In the source study's methods: Repertoire TCRs were checked for matches against a reference library of SARS-CoV-2-specific TCRs that had been generated using the MIRA antigen-specificity platform. Breadth was defined as the fraction of unique TCRs that were SARS-CoV-2-associated. Depth was defined as the fraction of total T cells that were SARS-CoV-2-associated. Using the MIRA data, every spike-specific TCR was mapped to the spike region that the TCR reacted to and assigned to either a CD4 or a CD8 class. Log10-transformed breadth and depth values were compared by one-way ANOVA with Sidak's multiple comparisons tests. TCRdb mirrors the immuneACCESS table, restricted to in-frame sequences. Some clones are absent from its copies; in checked studies, under half trace to an unresolved V gene, and the reason for the others is unknown. V and J calls and clone size are those listed in that table; D and trimming were worked out from the DNA. In all, the sample holds approximately 100,000 clones, and 80% to 90% of those were seen once. 20% to 25% of the sample lies in the top ten.

For this clone: This clone's antigen is unknown. No qualities accompany the bases; no much larger clone lies one base away.

This TCR was sampled from an adult in good health. The rearrangement joined TRBV28 to TRBJ2-3, with the D segment identity uncertain. The sequenced sample was peripheral blood, obtained on day 0 of AZD1222 vaccination. CDR3 sequence: CASSFGERTGTDTQYF. DNA sequence: TGTGCCAGCAGTTTTGGTGAAAGGACGGGCACAGATACGCAGTATTTT.